These 11 T cell receptor beta chains were all obtained from the same sample, sequenced in a study of breast tumors, draining lymph nodes, adjacent tissues (dated by TCRdb to about 2016). Libraries were constructed by multiplex PCR. Sequencing was performed on an Illumina HiSeq 2000. The public reads were reprocessed in TCRdb via fastp at Q25 and MiXCR, keeping in-frame beta chains. When rows share a CDR3 protein, they turn into one entry using the most common DNA and genes. The sample contains tens of thousands of distinct CDR3 sequences, roughly 60% of them found a single time. Clones ranked in the top ten supply about 19% of the sample. Sequenced input: tumor-adjacent breast tissue. These receptors came from a female donor with breast cancer. Some clones in this sample may be carry-over from other donors' samples.

This clonotype has a count of ten or more. The V and J genes are TRBV20-1 and TRBJ2-3; D is undetermined. Trimming took 0 bases from V and 2 from J, leaving 6 bases between them. Germline V gene sequence: CDR1 DFQATT, CDR2 SNEGSKA (reference sequence). This CDR3 has 13 amino acids. Written as DNA, the CDR3 is TGCAGTGCTAGAGAAGCTCCCACAGATACGCAGTATTTT. It specifies CSAREAPTDTQYF.

V and J are TRBV20-1 and TRBJ2-7; 10 bases are shared with TRBD1. Germline CDR1 and CDR2: DFQATT and SNEGSKA (reference sequence). V lost 1 base to trimming and J lost 1 base; unmatched junction nucleotides: 7. The CDR3 length is 16 residues. CDR3 sequence (DNA): TGCAGTGCTAGAGGTGACACGGGACAGGGGTCCTACGAGCAGTACTTC. Residues: CSARGDTGQGSYEQYF.

As regards this clonotype: The CDR3 does not end in the conserved phenylalanine or tryptophan, so this is likely a read error. The DNA is omitted, as the CDR3 cannot be located on it reliably, and the CDR3 follows TCRdb's listing. The J gene is TRBJ2-7, the V gene TRBV7-2. Both ends counted, the CDR3 spans 13 residues. Germline V gene lookup returns CDR1 SGHTA and CDR2 FQGNSA. The CDR3 region is CASRITSADEDTL.

The gene calls are TRBV10-2 and TRBJ2-7, with 9 nucleotides matching TRBD1. V lost 6 bases, J lost 3 bases, and 3 bases stayed unmatched. CDR3 size: 13 residues. Germline-derived CDR1 and CDR2 are WSHSY and SAAADI. The CDR3 DNA reads TGCGCCAGCAGAATGACAGGGGGCTACGAGCAGTACTTC. Encoded protein: CASRMTGGYEQYF.

The chain has TRBV9 and TRBJ1-5; D is unresolved. CDR1 and CDR2 (germline): SGDLS, YYNGEE. The length of the CDR3 is 14 residues. Trimming left V 1 base short and J 7 bases short, with 12 bases between. The CDR3 loop is CASSVSPKGQPQHF. The CDR3 coding sequence is TGTGCCAGCAGCGTATCACCGAAGGGACAGCCCCAGCATTTT.

The chain has TRBV6-5 and TRBJ1-3; D remains ambiguous. V lost 6 bases to trimming and J lost 0 bases, with 6 bases between them. This CDR3 comprises 13 residues. Germline V gene lookup returns CDR1 MNHEY and CDR2 SVGAGI. The CDR3, as DNA: TGTGCCAGCAGGATGTACTCTGGAAACACCATATATTTT. Its protein is CASRMYSGNTIYF.

By its share, this clonotype is medium-sized (0.01 to 0.1%). The V gene is TRBV7-9, the J gene TRBJ1-2; 8 positions match TRBD1. The CDR3 is 14 residues long. Unmatched junction bases numbered 3, after V lost 4 bases and J lost 2 bases. In germline, CDR1 is SEHNR, CDR2 FQNEAQ (reference sequence). The CDR3 here is CASSSWDRNYGYTF. The CDR3 DNA reads as TGTGCCAGCAGCTCCTGGGACAGGAACTATGGCTACACCTTC.

V gene TRBV2 combines with J gene TRBJ2-7; no clear D. V was trimmed by 6 bases and J by 4 bases, leaving 19 bases between them. This CDR3 has 15 residues. From germline, CDR1 is SNHLY and CDR2 FYNNEI. The CDR3 sequence is CASRPGPSIIYEQYF. DNA for the CDR3: TGTGCCAGCAGGCCGGGTCCCTCCATTATATACGAGCAGTACTTC.

This chain links TRBV10-3 with TRBJ2-6; TRBD2 is a possible D gene (7 bases). The CDR3 has 14 residues. The germline V gene encodes CDR1 ENHRY and CDR2 SYGVKD. V lost 8 bases and J 3 bases, leaving 11 bases between the germline ends. The CDR3 loop is CAIRGAGGANVLTF. As DNA, the CDR3 is TGTGCCATCCGGGGGGCTGGTGGGGCCAACGTCCTGACTTTC.

This clonotype has more than one count but fewer than ten. V and J are TRBV5-1 and TRBJ1-6; 7 nucleotides line up with TRBD1. The CDR3 is made up of 13 amino acids. The germline V gene encodes CDR1 SGHRS and CDR2 YFSETQ. The V gene end was trimmed by 7 bases and the J gene end by 5 bases; junction bases not matched to a gene: 3. The CDR3 DNA sequence: TGCGCCAGCCACAGGGGAGATAATTCACCCCTCCACTTT. Its translation: CASHRGDNSPLHF.

Remarks on this clonotype: A read error may account for a junction end that differs from germline. The chain has TRBV9 and TRBJ2-3; tentatively, D is TRBD1 (6 bases). CDR1 and CDR2 from the germline V gene are SGDLS and YYNGEE. The CDR3 is 15 residues long. The CDR3 is CAGSVEGSPGDTQCF. CDR3 sequence (DNA): TGTGCCGGCAGCGTAGAAGGCTCTCCAGGGGATACGCAGTGTTTT.